This note documents a single TCR beta chain sequence. This clonotype was detected only a few times. The target of this receptor is not known. Base-call qualities are not available, and no considerably larger clone is one nucleotide away. Synthesis of TCR cDNA relied on 5'RACE template switching, a step that introduced a universal primer site along with unique molecular identifiers. Priming for cDNA synthesis came from both the TCR alpha and TCR beta constant segments. Two PCR steps were used to amplify libraries, with sample barcodes and sequencing adapters being added in the second step. Sequencing of the libraries was done on either Illumina HiSeq 2500 (2x100 bp) or NovaSeq (2x150 bp). In the original analysis: MIGEC handled demultiplexing of reads and collapsing into UMI consensus sequences, while MiXCR performed V(D)J alignment. Vaccine-responding clonotypes were defined with edgeR using replicate PBMC samples, requiring FDR below 0.01 and a log2 fold change above 5 up to day 15. CD4 or CD8 identity was assigned to each bulk clonotype according to whether the clonotype was present at higher abundance in the sequenced CD4 repertoire or the sequenced CD8 repertoire. The raw public data were reprocessed by TCRdb itself: fastp quality trimming at Q25, MiXCR clonotype calling, in-frame beta chains only. Entries are consolidated by CDR3 protein sequence, retaining the most common genes and DNA. TCRdb, rather than the study authors, made the V and J calls. The sample includes approximately 300,000 distinct CDR3 sequences, with 13% observed a single time. The ten largest clones capture less than 0.55% of the sample.

From the cysteine up to the phenylalanine, the CDR3 has a length of 18 residues. Only the CDR3 DNA stays, 54 bases, in frame from base 1. Ends trimmed: V by 4 bases, J by 8 bases; bases unmatched to a gene: 12. CDR1 and CDR2 are read off the germline V gene (reference sequence) as LNHDA and SQIVND. In light of the paper, this sample's treatment or condition label describes: live attenuated yellow fever vaccine strain. A standard Ficoll-Paque protocol was used to isolate PBMCs from peripheral blood. Dynabeads CD4 and CD8 positive selection kits were used to isolate CD4 and CD8 T-cell fractions. RNA was extracted with TriZol from bulk PBMCs, CD4 and CD8 fractions, and dextramer-positive and dextramer-negative fractions. These data originate in a study of T cells after yellow fever vaccination (dated by TCRdb to between 2017 and 2020). In terms of the full investigation: The SMART-Seq v4 Ultra Low Input RNA kit was used to prepare libraries from fractions with low cell numbers. The cohort comprised two healthy male donors, one aged 18 to 29 and one aged 30 to 39 years. To follow T-cell clones before and after both primary and booster YFV17D yellow fever vaccination, bulk TCR alpha and beta repertoires underwent longitudinal sequencing. Bulk PBMC replicates and cell subsets were isolated from blood drawn at multiple timepoints before and after both primary and secondary immunization. Here is what the overall study found, with its caveats: Because only a couple of donors were included in the study, the extent to which the findings can be generalized is limited. A small share of clonotypes was detected in both CD4 and CD8 compartments, with the overlap likely arising from convergent recombination. Compared with the primary T-cell response, the secondary T-cell response was faster but weaker, reaching its peak on day 5 rather than on day 15. Most clones expanded after primary vaccination (96% of CD4 and 70% to 90% of CD8) were re-detected after the booster, suggesting that broad memory maintenance occurred. Because abundant contaminating clonotypes from the bulk population could be contained in FACS-sorted repertoires, computational filtering was required.

The chain uses TRBV19 and TRBJ2-1; 15 central nucleotides agree with TRBD2. The clonotype was recovered from a man aged 30 to 39 who received the YFV17D yellow fever vaccine. The sequencing here drew on CD4+ T cells sorted from PBMCs, taken 45 days after the yellow fever booster vaccination. The DNA sequence follows: TGTGCCAGTAGTACTAGGACTAGCGGGAGGGCCGGCGAATATGAGCAGTTCTTC. This sequence encodes CASSTRTSGRAGEYEQFF.